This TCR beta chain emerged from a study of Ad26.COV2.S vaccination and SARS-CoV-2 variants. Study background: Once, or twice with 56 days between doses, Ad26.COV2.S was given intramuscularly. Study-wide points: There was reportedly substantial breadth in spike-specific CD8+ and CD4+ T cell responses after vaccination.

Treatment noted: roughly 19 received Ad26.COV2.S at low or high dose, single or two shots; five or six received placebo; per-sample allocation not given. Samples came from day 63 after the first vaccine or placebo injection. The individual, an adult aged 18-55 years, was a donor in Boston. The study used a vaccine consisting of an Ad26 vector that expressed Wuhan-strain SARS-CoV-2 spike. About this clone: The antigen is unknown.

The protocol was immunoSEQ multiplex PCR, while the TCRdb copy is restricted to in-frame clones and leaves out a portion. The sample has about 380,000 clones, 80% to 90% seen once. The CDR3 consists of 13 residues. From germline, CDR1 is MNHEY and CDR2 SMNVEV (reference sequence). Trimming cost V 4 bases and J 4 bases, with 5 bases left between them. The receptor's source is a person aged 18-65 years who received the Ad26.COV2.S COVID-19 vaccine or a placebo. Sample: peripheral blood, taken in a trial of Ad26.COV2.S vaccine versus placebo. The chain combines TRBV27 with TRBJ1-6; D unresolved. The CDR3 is CASSSLYNSPLHF. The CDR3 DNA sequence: TGTGCCAGCAGTTCCCTTTATAATTCACCCCTCCACTTT.